Here is one TCR beta chain with its context. Profiling relied on immunoSEQ multiplex PCR, and the TCRdb table lists in-frame clones only, not all of them. The sample contains 50,000 to 65,000 clones, about 86% of which appear only once. This sample was included in a study of T cell responses to AZD1222 COVID-19 vaccine. The receptor was isolated from an adult who received the AZD1222 COVID-19 vaccine. Sequenced material: peripheral blood, taken 28 days after the second AZD1222 dose.

The CDR3: CATSDWGTNAYNEQFF. The CDR3 coding sequence is TGTGCCACCAGTGATTGGGGGACAAACGCCTACAATGAGCAGTTCTTC. This chain links TRBV24-1 with TRBJ2-1, with D perhaps TRBD1 (6 bases). With 2 bases removed from V and 2 bases from J, the gap between germline ends came to 12 bases. This CDR3 has 16 residues. Germline V CDR1 and CDR2: KGHDR, SFDVKD.